Sequencing of this T cell receptor beta chain was carried out in a study of blood T cell repertoires in COVID-19. In the study overall: PBMCs, B-cell-depleted T cells, or T cells were the source of the cDNA or gDNA that made up the material.

The CDR3 extends over 19 amino acids. CDR1 and CDR2 from the germline V gene are LGHNA and YNFKEQ. The V end lost 1 base, the J end lost 0 bases, and 19 bases lay between the germline ends. In the authors' workflow: Counts of nucleated cells, estimated from reference gene primer amplification, were obtained. The protocol was immunoSEQ multiplex PCR, while the TCRdb copy is restricted to in-frame clones and leaves out a portion. V and J calls and clone size are copied from that table; D and trimming were computed from the DNA. The sample yields about 140,000 clones, about four fifths seen once. A Seattle source enrolled patients during active infection and followed them longitudinally.

The sequenced sample was peripheral blood. The chain couples TRBV4-2 to TRBJ2-1; D not certain. The receptor was derived from a man between 25 and 39 years old with COVID-19, enrolled during active disease. The CDR3 DNA sequence: TGTGCCAGCAGCCAAGCCTCACTCGTAGAATGGAGCTCCTACAATGAGCAGTTCTTC. Protein: CASSQASLVEWSSYNEQFF.